This TCR beta chain was obtained from a study of shared clonotypes between healthy human individuals. Regarding the study as a whole: Among donors, the sharing of clonotypes was expected to be influenced by sequencing depth.

Naive CD8 populations comprised CD45RO-negative cells positively selected for CCR7, excluding terminally differentiated effector memory CD45RA+ cells. The V gene lost 5 bases and the J gene lost 3 bases, with 14 bases spanning the gap. Germline V CDR1 and CDR2: SEHNR, FQNEAQ (reference sequence). CDR3 length equals 14 residues. A word on this clone: Its antigen is still unknown.

The assay was immunoSEQ multiplex PCR, and TCRdb's table has in-frame clones only and misses some. Of around 1.9 million clones listed, around 93% were seen once; the top ten hold around 1.7%. This sequence originates from a man between 18 and 35 years old in good health. Some clones in this sample may be carry-over from other donors' samples. Specimen: naive CD8+ T cells from PBMCs. The chain uses TRBV7-9 and TRBJ2-7, with D hard to call. CDR3 in amino acids: CASSPERSYYEQYF. The CDR3 DNA reads TGTGCCAGCAGCCCAGAGAGGTCGTACTACGAGCAGTACTTC.